Listed here are 14 T cell receptor beta chains from one sample, sequenced in a study of T cell responses to AZD1222 COVID-19 vaccine. Generated by immunoSEQ multiplex PCR, the TCRdb table keeps only in-frame clones and is missing some. This table has 150,000 to 200,000 clones, approximately 92% appearing once. This sample comprised peripheral blood, obtained on day 0 of AZD1222 vaccination. The receptors were gathered from an adult in good health.

The V gene is TRBV10-3, the J gene TRBJ2-7, with 8 bases fitting TRBD1. Germline V lookup: CDR1 ENHRY, CDR2 SYGVKD. The CDR3 has 14 residues. V dropped 5 bases and J dropped 2; count of bases not matched to a gene: 5. CDR3 loop: CAISRQGSAYEQYF. The CDR3 nucleotides read TGTGCCATCAGTCGACAGGGGTCCGCCTACGAGCAGTACTTC.

This CDR3 reads CASSPGQYSGEKLFF. CDR3 DNA sequence: TGTGCCAGTAGTCCAGGGCAGTATTCGGGTGAAAAACTGTTTTTT. The chain uses TRBV19 and TRBJ1-4, with D perhaps TRBD1 (5 bases). The germline V and J ends were trimmed by 5 bases and 7 bases, with 17 bases remaining between them. CDR3 length: 15 amino acids. CDR1 is LNHDA, CDR2 SQIVND, per germline (reference sequence).

The CDR3 coding sequence is TGTGCCAGCAGTTTCATTCGAGGCGGTCGGGGAAACACCATATATTTT. Translating it yields CASSFIRGGRGNTIYF. This chain uses TRBV6-2 or TRBV6-3 with TRBJ1-3, with D unclear. The germline gives CDR1 MNHEY, CDR2 SVGEGT. This CDR3 spans 16 amino acids. Trimming left V 4 bases short and J 4 bases short, with 17 bases between.

The chain joins TRBV7-5 to TRBJ1-3; the tabulated D call, TRBD1, remains unverified against the DNA. TRBV7-5 is a documented pseudogene. The CDR3 contains 16 residues. For the CDR3, the DNA is TGTGCCAGAGACCCGACAGACCTCTCCTCTGGAAACACCATATATTTT. It translates to CARDPTDLSSGNTIYF.

This chain links TRBV30 with TRBJ1-2, with D possibly matching TRBD1 (6 bases). Trimming pared 2 bases from V and 4 bases from J, leaving 11 bases between. CDR3 length: 13 residues. CDR1 is GTSNPN and CDR2 is SVGIG in the germline V gene (reference sequence). CDR3 residues: CAWSSGVFYGYTF. The CDR3 DNA sequence: TGTGCCTGGAGTTCAGGGGTTTTCTATGGCTACACCTTC.

V usage is TRBV5-1 and J usage is TRBJ1-3; D gene unclear. This CDR3 region has 16 residues. Trimming shortened V by 0 bases and J by 0 bases, and 10 bases separated the two germline ends. Germline assignment: CDR1 SGHRS and CDR2 YFSETQ. This CDR3 is CASSLDAESSGNTIYF. CDR3 in DNA: TGCGCCAGCAGCTTGGATGCCGAAAGCTCTGGAAACACCATATATTTT.

The gene calls are TRBV11-2 and TRBJ1-1; D possibly corresponds to TRBD1 (6 bases). This CDR3 region has 13 residues. Trimming shortened V by 3 bases and J by 11 bases, and 16 bases separated the two germline ends. Per germline, CDR1 SGHAT and CDR2 FQNNGV. CDR3 sequence (DNA): TGTGCCAGCAGCTTTGCTGGCAGGGGCGCGGCTTTCTTT. Translation gives CASSFAGRGAAFF. Complete variable domain (other parts from reference TRBV11-2 and TRBJ1-1): EAGVAQSPRYKIIEKRQSVAFWCNPISGHATLYWYQQILGQGPKLLIQFQNNGVVDDSQLPKDRFSAERLKGVDSTLKIQPAKLEDSAVYLCASSFAGRGAAFFGQGTRLTVV.

This chain links TRBV30 with TRBJ2-7, with D perhaps TRBD2 (6 bases). The V and J ends lost 4 bases and 6 bases respectively, with 22 bases between them. The length of the CDR3 is 15 residues. The V gene's germline CDR1 is GTSNPN and CDR2 SVGIG (reference sequence). This chain's CDR3 is CAWNFWLGARGEQYF. The CDR3 bases are TGTGCCTGGAATTTCTGGCTAGGCGCGCGGGGCGAGCAGTACTTC.

CDR3 sequence reads: CAWSVGGPGYTF. The CDR3 coding sequence is TGTGCCTGGAGTGTAGGGGGCCCTGGCTACACCTTC. This chain links TRBV30 with TRBJ1-2; 7 bases map to TRBD1. Trimming at V came to 0 bases and at J to 7 bases, leaving 2 bases not matched to a gene. Per the germline V gene, CDR1 is GTSNPN and CDR2 is SVGIG (reference sequence). The CDR3 consists of 12 residues.

The rearrangement uses TRBV19 and TRBJ1-5; D gene ambiguous. Germline lookup yields CDR1 LNHDA and CDR2 SQIVND (reference sequence). The CDR3 is 13 amino acids. Trimming stripped 4 bases from V and 0 bases from J, with 4 bases between. CDR3 bases: TGTGCCAGTAGTACTTTTAGCAATCAGCCCCAGCATTTT. This gives the protein CASSTFSNQPQHF.

The rearrangement links TRBV27 to TRBJ2-3; the match to TRBD1 covers 8 bases. Germline CDR1 and CDR2: MNHEY and SMNVEV (reference sequence). V shed 6 bases and J 0 bases; nucleotides not matched to a gene: 8. The CDR3 runs 16 residues. For the CDR3, the DNA is TGTGCCAGCAGCTCCACAAGGACAGGGAGCACAGATACGCAGTATTTT. Its translation is CASSSTRTGSTDTQYF.

The sample holds one count of this clone. The rearrangement links TRBV5-6 to TRBJ1-6; 7 bases fit TRBD1. The trim removed 2 bases at V and 0 bases at J, leaving 11 bases unmatched. The CDR3 consists of 19 residues. Germline V gene sequence: CDR1 SGHDT, CDR2 YYEEEE. The CDR3 here is CASSLLTEGAGSYNSPLHF. The CDR3 region has the DNA TGTGCCAGCAGCTTATTGACTGAGGGGGCAGGCTCCTATAATTCACCCCTCCACTTT.

The CDR3 here is CASSLDRDYQPQHF. The CDR3 DNA sequence: TGTGCCAGCAGCTTAGACAGGGATTACCAGCCCCAGCATTTT. The chain uses TRBV2 and TRBJ1-5; TRBD1 agrees at 7 bases. There are 14 residues in the CDR3. Germline V gene lookup returns CDR1 SNHLY and CDR2 FYNNEI. The junction had 9 bases not matched to a gene; V was cut back by 6 bases and J by 7 bases.

This chain joins TRBV7-2 and TRBJ1-1; D gene unclear. Germline V gene sequence: CDR1 SGHTA, CDR2 FQGNSA. There are 15 residues in the CDR3. Trimming removed 1 base at V and 1 base at J, with 10 bases between. CDR3 DNA: TGTGCCAGCAGCTTAGGGAAGGGAGCGAACACTGAAGCTTTCTTT. It yields the protein CASSLGKGANTEAFF.